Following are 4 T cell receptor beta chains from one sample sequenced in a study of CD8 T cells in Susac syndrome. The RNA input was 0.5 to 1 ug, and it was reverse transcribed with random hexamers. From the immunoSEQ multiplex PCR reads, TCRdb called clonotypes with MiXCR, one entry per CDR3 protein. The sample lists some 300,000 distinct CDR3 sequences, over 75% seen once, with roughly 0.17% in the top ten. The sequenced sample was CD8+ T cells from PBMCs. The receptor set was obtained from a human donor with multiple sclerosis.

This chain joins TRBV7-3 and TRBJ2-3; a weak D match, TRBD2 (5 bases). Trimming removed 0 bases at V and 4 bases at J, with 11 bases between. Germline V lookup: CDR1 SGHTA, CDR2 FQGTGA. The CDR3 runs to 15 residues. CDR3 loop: CASSLTFSVADTQYF. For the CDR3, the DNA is TGTGCCAGCAGCTTAACGTTTAGCGTGGCAGATACGCAGTATTTT.

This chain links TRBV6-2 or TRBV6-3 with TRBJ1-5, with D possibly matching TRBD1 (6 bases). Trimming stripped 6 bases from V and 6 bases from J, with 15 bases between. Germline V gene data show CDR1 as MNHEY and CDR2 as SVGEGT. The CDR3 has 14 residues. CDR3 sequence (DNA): TGTGCCAGCAGCCTCTACAGGGTTAGTCAGCCCCAGCATTTT. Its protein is CASSLYRVSQPQHF.

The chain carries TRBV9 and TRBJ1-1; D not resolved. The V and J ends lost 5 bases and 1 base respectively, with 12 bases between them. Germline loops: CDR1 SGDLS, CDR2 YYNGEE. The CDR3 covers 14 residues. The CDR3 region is CASSYGGANTEAFF. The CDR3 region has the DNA TGTGCCAGCAGTTATGGTGGAGCGAACACTGAAGCTTTCTTT.

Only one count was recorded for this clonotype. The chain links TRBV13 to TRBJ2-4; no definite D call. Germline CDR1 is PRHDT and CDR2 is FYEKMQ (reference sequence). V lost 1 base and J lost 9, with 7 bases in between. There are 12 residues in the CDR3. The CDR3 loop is CASSLEGGIQYF. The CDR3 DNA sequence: TGTGCCAGCAGCTTAGAGGGTGGCATTCAGTACTTC.